This TCR beta chain came from a study of control samples from healthy donors and cancer patients. Deletions cut 2 bases from V and 5 bases from J, with 14 bases between. In germline, CDR1 is SGHTA, CDR2 FQGNSA. There are 15 residues in the CDR3. TCRdb's copy holds only in-frame clones and misses some; the assay was immunoSEQ multiplex PCR. In the table there are about 100,000 clones, 70% to 90% of which are singletons. The origin of this receptor is a man aged 25-45 years in good health. The V gene is TRBV7-2, the J gene TRBJ2-3, with TRBD2 as a possible D gene (5 bases). Source material: blood. The CDR3 nucleotides are TGTGCCAGCAGCTTAATCGGCTCTGCGGGAGATACGCAGTATTTT. This codes for CASSLIGSAGDTQYF. The full variable domain, its missing parts supplied by reference TRBV7-2 and TRBJ2-3, is GAGVSQSPSNKVTEKGKDVELRCDPISGHTALYWYRQSLGQGLEFLIYFQGNSAPDKSGLPSDRFSAERTGGSVSTLTIQRTQQEDSAVYLCASSLIGSAGDTQYFGPGTRLTVL.